The clone carrying this T cell receptor (beta chain) was detected many times. What it binds is unknown. After constant-region reverse-primer amplification, full-length variable regions underwent semi-nested PCR with Nested Universal Primer A. TCRdb called the 5' RACE reads again in MiXCR, with one record for every CDR3 protein. The top ten hold 2% to 2.5% of the sample, which has nearly 55,000 distinct CDR3 sequences, 15% to 20% seen once. Germline CDR1 and CDR2: LGHNA and YNFKEQ. The CDR3 is 15 residues long. Trimming removed 4 bases from V and 1 base from J; junction bases left unmatched: 6. Overall study findings and caveats: In terms of TCR gene usage, tumor memory CD4+ T cells clustered together with blood and lymph node memory CD4+ cells, as well as with lymph node naive CD4+ cells.

Naive CD4+ cells had CD25+ Tregs removed. Input material: naive CD4+ T cells sorted from blood. Specified subset: naive CD4+ T cells, CD4+CD45RA+CD25-. This sequence originates from a female donor with breast cancer. The chain links TRBV4-2 to TRBJ2-5, with 7 bases aligning to TRBD1. In DNA, the CDR3 is TGTGCCAGCAGCCTTCAGGGGGATGGCCAAGAGACCCAGTACTTC. This codes for CASSLQGDGQETQYF.